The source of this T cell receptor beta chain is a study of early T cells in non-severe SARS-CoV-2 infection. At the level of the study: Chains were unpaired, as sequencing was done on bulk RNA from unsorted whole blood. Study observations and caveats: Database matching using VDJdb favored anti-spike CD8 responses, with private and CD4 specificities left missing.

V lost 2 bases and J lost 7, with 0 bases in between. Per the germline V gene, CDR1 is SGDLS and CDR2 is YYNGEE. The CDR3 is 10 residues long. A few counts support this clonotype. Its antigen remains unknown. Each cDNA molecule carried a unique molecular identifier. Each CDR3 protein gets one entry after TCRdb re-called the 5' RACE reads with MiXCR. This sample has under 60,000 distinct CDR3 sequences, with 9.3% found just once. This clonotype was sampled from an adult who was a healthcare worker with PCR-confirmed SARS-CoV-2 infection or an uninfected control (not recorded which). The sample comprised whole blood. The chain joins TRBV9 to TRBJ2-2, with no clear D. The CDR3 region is CASSVGELFF. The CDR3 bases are TGTGCCAGCAGCGTCGGGGAGCTGTTTTTT.